The 5 T cell receptor beta chains listed next were all sequenced from one sample in a study of cytomegalovirus exposure and HLA in healthy donors. 60 Vbeta and 13 Jbeta primers were used in PCR. Sequenced by immunoSEQ multiplex PCR; TCRdb stores in-frame clones only, minus some. Its clone listing holds about 130,000 clones. Material: PBMCs. The receptors come from a woman between 55 and 75 years old in good health and CMV-seronegative.

The V call is TRBV19, the J call TRBJ2-7, with D possibly being TRBD2 (6 bases). Germline lookup yields CDR1 LNHDA and CDR2 SQIVND (reference sequence). The CDR3 consists of 14 residues. The germline V and J ends were trimmed by 3 bases and 10 bases, with 19 bases remaining between them. In nucleotides, the CDR3 is TGTGCCAGTAGTATTGGAGGACTAACGGGATCTCAGTACTTC. This codes for CASSIGGLTGSQYF. Combining the CDR3 with reference TRBV19 and TRBJ2-7 gives the whole variable domain DGGITQSPKYLFRKEGQNVTLSCEQNLNHDAMYWYRQDPGQGLRLIYYSQIVNDFQKGDIAEGYSVSREKKESFPLTVTSAQKNPTAFYLCASSIGGLTGSQYFGPGTRLTVT.

The chain is built from TRBV27 and TRBJ1-2; D is unclear. V was trimmed by 2 bases and J by 6 bases, leaving 16 bases between them. The CDR3 is made up of 15 amino acids. Germline CDR1 MNHEY, CDR2 SMNVEV (reference sequence). Here the CDR3 reads CASSLAGYFLDGYTF. The CDR3, as DNA: TGTGCCAGCAGTTTAGCGGGGTATTTCCTCGATGGCTACACCTTC.

The J gene is TRBJ2-3, the V gene TRBV9, with TRBD2 matching over 16 bases. After removal of 4 bases from V and 2 bases from J, the junction contained 10 bases not matched to a gene. Germline loops: CDR1 SGDLS, CDR2 YYNGEE. The CDR3 is 19 amino acids. As DNA, the CDR3 is TGTGCCAGCAGCCCTAGGGGACTAGCGGGGGGGCTTACCACAGATACGCAGTATTTT. Translated: CASSPRGLAGGLTTDTQYF.

The V call is TRBV6-6, the J call TRBJ2-3; TRBD2 aligns across 7 bases. The CDR3 consists of 15 residues. Germline V gene sequence: CDR1 MNHNY, CDR2 SVGAGI (reference sequence). V shed 2 bases, J shed 2 bases, and the junction held 4 bases outside the gene matches. The CDR3 loop reads CASSYRGVFTDTQYF. The CDR3 nucleotides are TGTGCCAGCAGTTACCGGGGGGTGTTCACAGATACGCAGTATTTT.

The gene calls are TRBV6-1 and TRBJ2-3, with a tentative D call TRBD1 (5 bases). The V and J ends lost 6 bases and 2 bases respectively, with 9 bases between them. The length of the CDR3 is 13 residues. CDR1 MNHNS and CDR2 SASEGT come from the germline V gene. DNA for the CDR3: TGTGCCAGCAGAAGACAGTCCACAGATACGCAGTATTTT. Its translation is CASRRQSTDTQYF.